The rows below give T cell receptor beta chains drawn from one sample of a study of cytomegalovirus exposure and HLA in healthy donors. TCRdb's copy holds only in-frame clones and misses some; the assay was immunoSEQ multiplex PCR. The sample has 90,000 to 120,000 clones, almost 96% seen once. The sequenced sample was PBMCs. The receptor set was obtained from a young woman in good health and CMV-seronegative. The CDR3 runs from the conserved cysteine through the conserved F or W. Fields, in order: D gene, J gene, CDR3 length, clone size, V gene, CDR3 protein, CDR3 DNA. D genes are given only for firm matches. Clone sizes are given selectively: once, few, many, or a class where the clone is expanded.

NA TRBJ1-1 14 NA TRBV7-9 CASSVYREGGEAFF TGTGCCAGCAGCGTCTACAGGGAAGGGGGTGAAGCTTTCTTT
TRBD1 TRBJ1-1 13 NA TRBV27 CASSVRTGVPAFF TGTGCCAGCAGTGTTCGGACAGGGGTTCCGGCTTTCTTT
NA TRBJ2-5 16 NA TRBV6-1 CASSEGPVGGQETQYF TGTGCCAGCAGTGAAGGGCCGGTGGGGGGCCAAGAGACCCAGTACTTC
NA TRBJ1-5 13 NA TRBV30 CAWSVQGNQPQHF TGTGCCTGGAGTGTACAAGGCAATCAGCCCCAGCATTTT
TRBD1 TRBJ1-2 15 NA TRBV4-3 CASSQADRGLLGYTF TGCGCCAGCAGCCAAGCGGACAGGGGATTACTTGGCTACACCTTC
TRBD2 TRBJ2-1 17 NA TRBV7-6 CASSVRSGGSSYNEQFF TGTGCCAGCAGCGTACGTAGCGGGGGAAGCTCCTACAATGAGCAGTTCTTC
TRBD2 TRBJ2-7 16 NA TRBV14 CASSQGPRGGFNEQYF TGTGCCAGCAGCCAGGGACCGCGGGGGGGATTCAACGAGCAGTACTTC
TRBD1 TRBJ2-7 12 medium-sized TRBV29-1 CSAGTGSYEQYF TGCAGCGCCGGGACAGGCTCCTACGAGCAGTACTTC
TRBD2 TRBJ2-3 15 NA TRBV5-6 CASSLYSGWVDTQYF TGTGCCAGCAGCTTGTATAGCGGGTGGGTAGATACGCAGTATTTT
NA TRBJ1-5 14 NA TRBV7-9 CASSPTRVNQPQHF TGTGCCAGCAGCCCCACGCGAGTCAATCAGCCCCAGCATTTT
NA TRBJ1-2 13 NA TRBV5-1 CASSLVVDYGYTF TGCGCCAGCAGCTTGGTCGTAGACTATGGCTACACCTTC
NA TRBJ2-7 15 NA TRBV28 CASTTRKQGPYEQYF TGTGCCAGCACCACTAGGAAACAGGGCCCCTACGAGCAGTACTTC
NA TRBJ2-7 16 NA TRBV6-1 CASSEEAEGGTYEQYF TGTGCCAGCAGTGAAGAGGCGGAAGGCGGGACCTACGAGCAGTACTTC
NA TRBJ1-1 14 NA TRBV30 CAWSVHQGGTEAFF TGTGCCTGGAGTGTACATCAGGGAGGAACTGAAGCTTTCTTT
NA TRBJ2-7 13 NA TRBV2 CASSDDRFYEQYF TGTGCCAGCAGTGACGACAGATTTTACGAGCAGTACTTC
NA TRBJ2-5 13 NA TRBV4-1 CASSQGGAEAQYF TGCGCCAGCAGCCAGGGCGGGGCAGAGGCCCAGTACTTC
TRBD1 TRBJ1-2 16 NA TRBV5-1 CASSLGDRVADYGYTF TGCGCCAGCAGCTTGGGAGACAGGGTGGCCGACTATGGCTACACCTTC
NA TRBJ1-5 11 NA TRBV28 CASSQDQPQHF TGTGCCAGTTCCCAGGATCAGCCCCAGCATTTT